These 7 T cell receptor beta chains were all obtained from the same sample, sequenced in a study of blood T cell repertoires in COVID-19. Sequencing was performed with immunoSEQ multiplex PCR; in TCRdb, only in-frame clones are kept and a portion is missing. This table has roughly 310,000 clones, around 89% appearing once. The material sequenced was peripheral blood. Receptor source: a woman aged 50 to 60 with active or convalescent COVID-19.

The chain couples TRBV4-3 to TRBJ2-3; maybe TRBD2 (6 bases). This CDR3 is built from 15 residues. CDR1 and CDR2 from the germline V gene are LGHNA and YSLEER. V gave up 1 base and J gave up 0 bases, with 8 bases separating them. DNA of the CDR3: TGCGCCAGCAGCCAAGTAGCGGCTAGCACAGATACGCAGTATTTT. This codes for CASSQVAASTDTQYF.

Many counts were recorded for this clone. V usage is TRBV6-4 and J usage is TRBJ1-1, with TRBD1 identical over 7 bases. The germline CDR1 and CDR2 sequences are MRHNA and SNTAGT. The CDR3 is made up of 13 amino acids. V was pared by 8 bases and J by 6 bases, with 9 bases of the junction left unmatched. The CDR3 DNA reads TGTGCCAGCCGACAGGGTGAACACGCTGAAGCTTTCTTT. As protein: CASRQGEHAEAFF.

J is TRBJ2-3 and V is TRBV3-1 (or the pseudogene TRBV3-2), with no clear D. Germline CDR1 LGHDT, CDR2 YNNKEL (reference sequence). The CDR3 is 16 residues long. V was shortened by 2 bases and J by 2 bases, with 14 bases between the two germline ends. CDR3 loop: CASSQIRASPTDTQYF. The DNA of the CDR3 is TGTGCCAGCAGCCAAATCCGAGCGTCCCCCACAGATACGCAGTATTTT.

The rearrangement joins TRBV28 to TRBJ1-6, with TRBD1 matching 9 bases. Unmatched junction bases numbered 3, after V lost 5 bases and J lost 1 base. The CDR3 runs to 16 residues. Germline V gives CDR1 MDHEN, CDR2 SYDVKM. This chain's CDR3 is CASSGDRASYNSPLHF. The CDR3 nucleotides read TGTGCCAGCAGTGGGGACAGGGCGTCCTATAATTCACCCCTCCACTTT. The variable domain in full, with the rest retrieved from reference TRBV28 and TRBJ1-6, is DVKVTQSSRYLVKRTGEKVFLECVQDMDHENMFWYRQDPGLGLRLIYFSYDVKMKEKGDIPEGYSVSREKKERFSLILESASTNQTSMYLCASSGDRASYNSPLHFGNGTRLTVT.

This clone was seen just once. CDR3 region: CASSSRTGGMAGELFF. In DNA, the CDR3 is TGTGCCAGCAGTTCCCGGACAGGGGGAATGGCCGGGGAGCTGTTTTTT. The chain recombines TRBV28 with TRBJ2-2; 10 nucleotides match TRBD1. Looked up from germline, CDR1 is MDHEN and CDR2 is SYDVKM. The CDR3 has 16 amino acids. Germline trimming cut 4 bases from V and 6 bases from J; bases unmatched to any gene: 8.

This clone is a singleton in its sample. The J gene is TRBJ2-3, the V gene TRBV4-2; TRBD2 agrees at 10 bases. The J segment lost 4 bases and the V segment lost 4 bases, leaving 5 bases of the junction unmatched. Germline V gives CDR1 LGHNA, CDR2 YNFKEQ. The CDR3 sequence is 15 residues long. The CDR3 nucleotides read TGTGCCAGCAGCCCGACTAGCGGGTCCTCAGATACGCAGTATTTT. It is translated as CASSPTSGSSDTQYF.

The chain couples TRBV7-2 to TRBJ2-7; D might be TRBD1 (5 bases). CDR1 and CDR2 (germline): SGHTA, FQGNSA. This CDR3 has 13 residues. V lost 4 bases and J lost 5, with 12 bases in between. The CDR3 region is CASSYGAGNEQYF. Written as DNA, the CDR3 is TGTGCCAGCAGCTACGGAGCAGGGAACGAGCAGTACTTC.